The clone carrying this TCR beta chain was found many times. It was with unique molecular identifiers that the TCRbeta library was prepared. TCRdb processed the PCR reads anew with MiXCR; each CDR3 protein has one entry. The sample lists 150,000 to 250,000 distinct CDR3 sequences, more than 12% occurring once. This sample was included in a study of T-cell reconstitution after alpha-beta-depleted transplantation in children. CDR1 and CDR2 from the germline V gene are SGHRS and YFSETQ. This CDR3 spans 17 amino acids. The V gene end was trimmed by 4 bases and the J gene end by 3 bases; junction bases not matched to a gene: 8.

The chain couples TRBV5-1 to TRBJ2-1, with 12 bases fitting TRBD2. The TCR comes from a human donor who donated a stem cell graft to a child with acute lymphoblastic leukemia. This specimen was PBMCs from the stem cell graft donor, taken from the stem cell graft. The CDR3 nucleotides are TGCGCCAGCAGCCTCCGTGGACTAGCGGGGAGCTACAATGAGCAGTTCTTC. It translates to CASSLRGLAGSYNEQFF.